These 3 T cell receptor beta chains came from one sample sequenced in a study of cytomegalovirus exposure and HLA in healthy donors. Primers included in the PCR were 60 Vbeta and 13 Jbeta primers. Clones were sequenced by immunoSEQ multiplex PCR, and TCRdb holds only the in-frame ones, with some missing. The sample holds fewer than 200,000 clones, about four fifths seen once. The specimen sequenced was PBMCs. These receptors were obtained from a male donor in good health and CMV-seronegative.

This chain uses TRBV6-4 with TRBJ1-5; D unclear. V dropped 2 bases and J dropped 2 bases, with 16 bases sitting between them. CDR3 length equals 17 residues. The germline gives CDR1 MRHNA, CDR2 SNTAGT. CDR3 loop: CASSDGGGGAGNQPQHF. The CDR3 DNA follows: TGTGCCAGCAGTGACGGAGGAGGTGGAGCAGGCAATCAGCCCCAGCATTTT.

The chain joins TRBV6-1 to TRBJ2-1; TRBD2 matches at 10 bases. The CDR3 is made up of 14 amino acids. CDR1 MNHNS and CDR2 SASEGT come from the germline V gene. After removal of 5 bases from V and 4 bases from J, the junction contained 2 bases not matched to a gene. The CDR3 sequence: CASSRAGGYNEQFF. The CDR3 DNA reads TGTGCCAGCAGTCGAGCGGGGGGGTACAATGAGCAGTTCTTC.

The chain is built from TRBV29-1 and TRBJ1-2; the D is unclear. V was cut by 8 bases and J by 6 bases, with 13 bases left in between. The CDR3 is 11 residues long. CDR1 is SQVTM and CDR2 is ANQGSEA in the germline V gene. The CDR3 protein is CSSRTSDGYTF. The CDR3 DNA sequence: TGCAGCTCCCGAACATCAGATGGCTACACCTTC.